This T cell receptor beta chain emerged from a study of blood T cell repertoires in COVID-19. In the study overall: Italy, Spain and the United States were the sources of the convalescent and acute COVID-19 samples. The analysed material was cDNA or gDNA that came from T cells, B-cell-depleted T cells, or PBMCs.

Authors' methods: Reference gene primer amplification gave nucleated cell count estimates. Assay used: immunoSEQ multiplex PCR; TCRdb lists only in-frame clones, some missing. That table gives V, J and clone size, and the DNA gave D and trimming. Of about 150,000 clones detected, 78% appear once; the ten largest clones hold under 2%. Per germline, CDR1 SGHRS and CDR2 YFSETQ. CDR3 length: 14 amino acids. V gave up 4 bases and J gave up 2 bases, with 11 bases separating them. The sample was peripheral blood. This sequence was found in a man older than 75 with acute or convalescent COVID-19. This chain links TRBV5-1 with TRBJ2-3, with D maybe TRBD2 (6 bases). The CDR3 nucleotides are TGCGCCAGCAGCCCCGGAGGGGTCACAGATACGCAGTATTTT. It is translated as CASSPGGVTDTQYF. The full variable domain, in which reference TRBV5-1 and TRBJ2-3 provide the parts outside the CDR3, is KAGVTQTPRYLIKTRGQQVTLSCSPISGHRSVSWYQQTPGQGLQFLFEYFSETQRNKGNFPGRFSGRQFSNSRSEMNVSTLELGDSALYLCASSPGGVTDTQYFGPGTRLTVL.